The 22 T cell receptor beta chains below all came from one sample that was sequenced in a study of CD8 T cells in Susac syndrome. RNA totalling roughly 0.45 to 1 ug underwent reverse transcription with random hexamers. From the immunoSEQ multiplex PCR reads, TCRdb called clonotypes with MiXCR, one entry per CDR3 protein. This sample carries some 150,000 distinct CDR3 sequences, around 94% of them seen once, and the ten largest clones take around 0.08%. The sequencing sample was made of CD4+ T cells from PBMCs. The receptor source for this set is a human donor in good health.

The V and J genes are TRBV19 and TRBJ2-5; 8 nucleotides line up with TRBD1. The CDR3 totals 16 residues. The V and J ends lost 5 bases and 5 bases, in that order; junction bases with no gene match: 13. The V gene's germline CDR1 is LNHDA and CDR2 SQIVND (reference sequence). CDR3 DNA sequence: TGTGCCAGTAGTCGCCGGACAGGGCCGATGTCGGAGACCCAGTACTTC. Translation: CASSRRTGPMSETQYF.

The chain recombines TRBV7-2 with TRBJ2-4, with TRBD1 matching 7 bases. Germline-derived CDR1 and CDR2 are SGHTA and FQGNSA. This CDR3 spans 12 amino acids. Germline trimming cut 5 bases from V and 7 bases from J; bases unmatched to any gene: 2. CDR3 in amino acids: CASSGTDNIQYF. The CDR3 nucleotides read TGTGCCAGCAGCGGGACAGATAACATTCAGTACTTC. Filled out from reference TRBV7-2 and TRBJ2-4, the complete variable domain reads GAGVSQSPSNKVTEKGKDVELRCDPISGHTALYWYRQSLGQGLEFLIYFQGNSAPDKSGLPSDRFSAERTGGSVSTLTIQRTQQEDSAVYLCASSGTDNIQYFGAGTRLSVL.

The V gene is TRBV7-9, the J gene TRBJ2-3; 13 bases line up with TRBD2. V lost 1 base, J lost 1 base, and 8 bases stayed unmatched. The CDR3 covers 19 residues. Germline CDR1 reads SEHNR; CDR2 reads FQNEAQ (reference sequence). CDR3 nucleotides: TGTGCCAGCAGCTTAGTGCGGACTAGCGGGAGAGCGGGCACAGATACGCAGTATTTT. It specifies CASSLVRTSGRAGTDTQYF.

DNA for the CDR3: TGCAGTGCTAGAGATGGAAGACGGGAGAGGGGCGGGGAGCTGTTTTTT. Translating it yields CSARDGRRERGGELFF. This chain uses TRBV20-1 with TRBJ2-2; D perhaps matches TRBD2 (6 bases). CDR1 DFQATT and CDR2 SNEGSKA come from the germline V gene (reference sequence). Trimming took off 0 bases at V and 7 bases at J, with 18 bases between the two ends. The CDR3 sequence is 16 residues long.

The rearrangement joins TRBV19 to TRBJ2-7, with a tentative D call TRBD2 (5 bases). The CDR3 covers 12 residues. The ends were cut back, 10 bases at V and 5 bases at J, with 15 bases in the middle. Germline-derived CDR1 and CDR2 are LNHDA and SQIVND (reference sequence). CDR3 sequence (DNA): TGTGCCACCTCCGAGGGCTTCGACGAGCAGTACTTC. Protein sequence: CATSEGFDEQYF.

V is TRBV3-1 and J is TRBJ2-4; possible D gene TRBD1, 6 bases. V was shortened by 0 bases and J by 2 bases, with 11 bases between the two germline ends. The germline V gene encodes CDR1 LGHDT and CDR2 YNNKEL (reference sequence). The CDR3 sequence is 16 residues long. The CDR3 reads CASSQDDRNPKNIQYF. The CDR3 DNA is TGTGCCAGCAGCCAAGATGACAGGAATCCCAAAAACATTCAGTACTTC. The variable domain in full, with the rest retrieved from reference TRBV3-1 and TRBJ2-4, is DTAVSQTPKYLVTQMGNDKSIKCEQNLGHDTMYWYKQDSKKFLKIMFSYNNKELIINETVPNRFSPKSPDKAHLNLHINSLELGDSAVYFCASSQDDRNPKNIQYFGAGTRLSVL.

The chain links TRBV20-1 to TRBJ2-7, with 7 bases aligning to TRBD1. The CDR3 is made up of 14 amino acids. Germline-derived CDR1 and CDR2 are DFQATT and SNEGSKA (reference sequence). The CDR3 DNA sequence: TGCAGCGTCGTCCGGGACAGCAGGAACTACGAGCAGTACTTC. Its protein is CSVVRDSRNYEQYF.

The chain joins TRBV19 to TRBJ2-2; D ambiguous. CDR1 and CDR2 (germline): LNHDA, SQIVND (reference sequence). Trimming took off 6 bases at V and 0 bases at J, with 8 bases between the two ends. This CDR3 has 14 residues. The CDR3, as DNA: TGTGCCAGTAGCCCCGGATCGAACACCGGGGAGCTGTTTTTT. Encoded protein: CASSPGSNTGELFF.

The CDR3 DNA follows: TGTGCCTGGAGTGTACGACAGGGTCTACCCCAGCATTTT. This translates into CAWSVRQGLPQHF. The chain employs TRBV30 and TRBJ1-5; 7 positions match TRBD1. Losses at the gene ends were 0 bases for V and 10 bases for J; bases not matched to a gene: 6. The CDR3 runs 13 residues. CDR1 and CDR2 from the germline V gene are GTSNPN and SVGIG (reference sequence).

This chain uses TRBV6-6 with TRBJ1-1; weak D call: TRBD1 (5 bases). Deletions cut 4 bases from V and 8 bases from J, with 17 bases between. CDR1 is MNHNY, CDR2 SVGAGI, per germline (reference sequence). The CDR3 extends over 14 amino acids. For the CDR3, the DNA is TGTGCCAGCAGTTTCAGCCTTCAGGGTGGGGAAGCTTTCTTT. It is translated as CASSFSLQGGEAFF.

The V gene is TRBV30, the J gene TRBJ1-2; the D gene is possibly TRBD1 (5 bases). Trimming took 3 bases from V and 2 from J, leaving 10 bases between them. There are 13 residues in the CDR3. Looked up from germline, CDR1 is GTSNPN and CDR2 is SVGIG (reference sequence). This CDR3 is CAWRGDGNYGYTF. The CDR3 coding sequence is TGTGCCTGGAGAGGGGACGGAAACTATGGCTACACCTTC.

The CDR3 reads CASSLEDEQYF. The CDR3 nucleotides are TGCGCCAGCAGCTTGGAGGACGAGCAGTACTTC. V is TRBV5-1 and J is TRBJ2-7; D gene unclear. The germline CDR1 and CDR2 sequences are SGHRS and YFSETQ. V lost 0 bases to trimming and J lost 5 bases, with 3 bases between them. The CDR3 sequence is 11 residues long.

A single count supports this clonotype. The V gene is TRBV30, the J gene TRBJ1-1; 12 nucleotides line up with TRBD1. The CDR3 extends over 14 amino acids. V was pared by 3 bases and J by 6 bases, with 5 bases of the junction left unmatched. Germline assignment: CDR1 GTSNPN and CDR2 SVGIG (reference sequence). The CDR3 region has the DNA TGTGCCTGGAGAAGGGACAGGGGGCGGCCTGAAGCTTTCTTT. Translated, it gives CAWRRDRGRPEAFF.

The rearrangement uses TRBV6-5 and TRBJ1-6; TRBD1 is a possible D gene (6 bases). The V end lost 2 bases, the J end lost 5 bases, and 7 bases lay between the germline ends. Per germline, CDR1 MNHEY and CDR2 SVGAGI. CDR3 size: 14 residues. The CDR3 nucleotides read TGTGCCAGCAGTTACAGACAGGATAATTCACCCCTCCACTTT. Its protein is CASSYRQDNSPLHF.

The chain is built from TRBV29-1 and TRBJ1-1; D unclear. The V end was cut by 6 bases, the J end by 6 bases, with 11 bases between. Germline lookup yields CDR1 SQVTM and CDR2 ANQGSEA. The CDR3 has 11 amino acids. The CDR3 nucleotides are TGCAGCGTACTCATTGGGGCTGAAGCTTTCTTT. It specifies CSVLIGAEAFF.

The chain links TRBV4-2 to TRBJ2-5; 12 bases are shared with TRBD2. V was clipped by 3 bases and J by 5 bases; unmatched bases: 10. This CDR3 region has 17 residues. CDR1 is LGHNA, CDR2 YNFKEQ, per germline. DNA of the CDR3: TGTGCCAGCAGCCAGGGTCCTAGCGGGAGGGTGGGGGAGACCCAGTACTTC. Residues: CASSQGPSGRVGETQYF.

This chain uses TRBV5-1 with TRBJ1-1, with 9 bases identical to TRBD1. This CDR3 is 13 amino acids long. The J segment lost 5 bases and the V segment lost 4 bases, leaving 3 bases of the junction unmatched. CDR1 is SGHRS, CDR2 YFSETQ, per germline. CDR3 in DNA: TGCGCCAGCAGCCCGGACAGGGGTACTGAAGCTTTCTTT. It yields the protein CASSPDRGTEAFF.

The chain employs TRBV4-1 and TRBJ2-5; D may match TRBD1 or TRBD2 (5 bases each). CDR1 and CDR2 from the germline V gene are MGHRA and YSYEKL. Deletions cut 1 base from V and 4 bases from J, with 25 bases between. The length of the CDR3 is 19 residues. CDR3 amino acids: CASSQAVGEGWTQAETQYF. The CDR3 DNA is TGCGCCAGCAGCCAAGCGGTGGGTGAGGGTTGGACACAAGCAGAGACCCAGTACTTC.

The V and J genes are TRBV7-2 and TRBJ2-1; the match to TRBD2 covers 10 bases. The V gene end was trimmed by 5 bases and the J gene end by 0 bases; junction bases not matched to a gene: 7. Germline V gives CDR1 SGHTA, CDR2 FQGNSA. This CDR3 spans 17 amino acids. The CDR3 loop is CASSAPTSGSSYNEQFF. The CDR3 nucleotides are TGTGCCAGCAGCGCCCCGACTAGCGGGTCCTCCTACAATGAGCAGTTCTTC. Full variable domain (missing parts from reference TRBV7-2 and TRBJ2-1): GAGVSQSPSNKVTEKGKDVELRCDPISGHTALYWYRQSLGQGLEFLIYFQGNSAPDKSGLPSDRFSAERTGGSVSTLTIQRTQQEDSAVYLCASSAPTSGSSYNEQFFGPGTRLTVL.

The chain links TRBV19 to TRBJ1-5; D gene unclear. The CDR3 is 14 residues long. Germline-derived CDR1 and CDR2 are LNHDA and SQIVND (reference sequence). The V gene lost 5 bases and the J gene lost 4 bases, with 12 bases spanning the gap. The CDR3 DNA sequence: TGTGCCAGTAGTGATGGACGGTCAAATCAGCCCCAGCATTTT. It is translated as CASSDGRSNQPQHF.

The chain joins TRBV27 to TRBJ2-7, with 8 bases identical to TRBD2. CDR1 MNHEY and CDR2 SMNVEV come from the germline V gene (reference sequence). This CDR3 contains 13 residues. After removal of 7 bases from V and 5 bases from J, the junction contained 7 bases not matched to a gene. This CDR3 is CASTGGGRDEQYF. The CDR3 bases are TGTGCCAGCACCGGGGGGGGCCGGGACGAGCAGTACTTC.

J is TRBJ2-7 and V is TRBV27; no clear D gene. The CDR3 totals 14 residues. V was pared by 2 bases and J by 6 bases, with 14 bases between. Germline V gives CDR1 MNHEY, CDR2 SMNVEV (reference sequence). This CDR3 reads CASSLTSLLGEQYF. DNA of the CDR3: TGTGCCAGCAGTTTAACGTCACTCCTCGGCGAGCAGTACTTC.